These 16 T cell receptor beta chains came from one sample sequenced in a study of blood T cell repertoires in COVID-19. Repertoires were generated with immunoSEQ multiplex PCR, while TCRdb's copy carries only in-frame clones and drops some. The sample lists about 65,000 clones, approximately 93% occurring once. Sequencing was done on a sample of peripheral blood. These receptors were obtained from a man aged 70 or older with active COVID-19.

The rearrangement uses TRBV5-1 and TRBJ1-2, with D possibly matching TRBD1 (5 bases). Deletions cut 4 bases from V and 3 bases from J, with 16 bases between. The CDR3 covers 15 residues. Germline lookup yields CDR1 SGHRS and CDR2 YFSETQ. The CDR3 loop reads CASSLKRDSHYGYTF. Here the CDR3 DNA reads TGCGCCAGCAGCCTCAAAAGGGACTCCCACTATGGCTACACCTTC.

The chain is built from TRBV29-1 and TRBJ1-2, with TRBD1 matching over 7 bases. Germline lookup yields CDR1 SQVTM and CDR2 ANQGSEA. This CDR3 region has 13 residues. V dropped 5 bases and J dropped 2; count of bases not matched to a gene: 5. The CDR3 here is CSVFGTDNYGYTF. The CDR3 DNA reads as TGCAGCGTTTTTGGGACAGACAACTATGGCTACACCTTC.

CDR3 nucleotides: TGTGCCAGCAGTTTGATGAGGGAAGATACGCAGTATTTT. Translation gives CASSLMREDTQYF. This rearrangement joins TRBV12-3 or TRBV12-4 to TRBJ2-3; D possibly corresponds to TRBD2 (5 bases). CDR3 size: 13 residues. The V end was cut by 3 bases, the J end by 5 bases, with 9 bases between.

The chain recombines TRBV19 with TRBJ2-3, with 7 bases fitting TRBD1. CDR1 LNHDA and CDR2 SQIVND come from the germline V gene (reference sequence). The CDR3 contains 16 residues. V was clipped by 7 bases and J by 1 base; unmatched bases: 11. Written as DNA, the CDR3 is TGTGCCAGTATCCGAAAGGGGACAGACCGCACAGATACGCAGTATTTT. The encoded protein is CASIRKGTDRTDTQYF.

The chain has TRBV18 and TRBJ1-5; 7 positions match TRBD1. The CDR3 is 13 residues long. Germline V gene lookup returns CDR1 KGHSH and CDR2 LQKENI. J was trimmed by 4 bases and V by 3 bases; bases with no gene match: 0. The chain's CDR3 is CASSPGQNQPQHF. CDR3 DNA: TGTGCCAGCTCACCGGGACAGAATCAGCCCCAGCATTTT. The entire variable domain, with the rest obtained from reference TRBV18 and TRBJ1-5, is as follows: NAGVMQNPRHLVRRRGQEARLRCSPMKGHSHVYWYRQLPEEGLKFMVYLQKENIIDESGMPKERFSAEFPKEGPSILRIQQVVRGDSAAYFCASSPGQNQPQHFGDGTRLSIL.

In nucleotides, the CDR3 is TGTGCCAGCTCACCACGCCTAGCGGGGGAATACAATGAGCAGTTCTTC. Amino acids: CASSPRLAGEYNEQFF. The chain has TRBV18 and TRBJ2-1; 10 positions agree with TRBD2. This CDR3 is 16 amino acids long. The ends lost 1 base at V and 4 bases at J; junction bases unmatched: 4. Looked up from germline, CDR1 is KGHSH and CDR2 is LQKENI.

This chain links TRBV11-2 with TRBJ2-5; TRBD1 is a possible D gene (6 bases). V lost 4 bases, J lost 2 bases, and 17 bases lay in between. This CDR3 is built from 16 residues. Germline V gene sequence: CDR1 SGHAT, CDR2 FQNNGV. Written as DNA, the CDR3 is TGTGCCAGCAGCTCACAGGGCTGGGAGCAACAAGAGACCCAGTACTTC. It yields the protein CASSSQGWEQQETQYF.

J is TRBJ1-6 and V is TRBV6-2 or TRBV6-3, with a possible D match to TRBD1 (5 bases). V was clipped by 6 bases and J by 0 bases, with 12 bases between them. CDR3 length: 16 residues. Looked up from germline, CDR1 is MNHEY and CDR2 is SVGEGT. CDR3 in DNA: TGTGCCAGCAGCTTCAGGGTCCTCTCCTATAATTCACCCCTCCACTTT. Translation gives CASSFRVLSYNSPLHF.

The chain couples TRBV3-1 (or the pseudogene TRBV3-2) to TRBJ2-7; D might be TRBD1 (5 bases). With 0 bases removed from V and 5 bases from J, the gap between germline ends came to 8 bases. Germline CDR1 is LGHDT and CDR2 is YNNKEL (reference sequence). The CDR3 extends over 13 amino acids. The CDR3 sequence is CASSQDRGHEQYV. The CDR3 bases are TGTGCCAGCAGCCAAGATAGGGGCCACGAGCAGTACGTC.

The chain recombines TRBV5-1 with TRBJ2-7; a weak D match, TRBD2 (6 bases). This CDR3 is 15 amino acids long. The V gene's germline CDR1 is SGHRS and CDR2 YFSETQ. Trimming left V 0 bases short and J 2 bases short, with 12 bases between. The CDR3 DNA sequence: TGCGCCAGCAGCTTGGATCCGGGGGTGGCCTACGAGCAGTACTTC. Its translation is CASSLDPGVAYEQYF.

This clone turned up a few times. This sequence joins TRBV6-5 and TRBJ1-3; D remains unclear. CDR3 length equals 15 residues. The V and J ends lost 6 bases and 6 bases respectively, with 18 bases between them. Germline loops: CDR1 MNHEY, CDR2 SVGAGI. The CDR3 spells CASRRGGTTPNTIYF. In DNA form, the CDR3 reads TGTGCCAGCAGACGTGGTGGCACCACCCCAAACACCATATATTTT.

This clone was found once. The rearrangement joins TRBV7-6 to TRBJ2-5; 9 bases align to TRBD1. From germline, CDR1 is SGHVS and CDR2 FNYEAQ. V was pared by 5 bases and J by 4 bases, with 2 bases of the junction left unmatched. This CDR3 has 13 residues. CDR3 sequence reads: CASSGTGRETQYF. DNA for the CDR3: TGTGCCAGCAGCGGGACAGGGAGAGAGACCCAGTACTTC. Supplemented by reference TRBV7-6 and TRBJ2-5, the full variable domain reads GAGVSQSPRYKVTKRGQDVALRCDPISGHVSLYWYRQALGQGPEFLTYFNYEAQQDKSGLPNDRFSAERPEGSISTLTIQRTEQRDSAMYRCASSGTGRETQYFGPGTRLLVL.

The chain couples TRBV5-5 to TRBJ1-1; 7 positions match TRBD1. This CDR3 spans 15 amino acids. Per the germline V gene, CDR1 is SGHKS and CDR2 is YYEKEE (reference sequence). Trimming took 0 bases from V and 4 from J; bases not matched to a gene: 6. The CDR3 loop is CASSLAPTGVTEAFF. The CDR3, as DNA: TGTGCCAGCAGCTTGGCCCCTACAGGGGTCACTGAAGCTTTCTTT.

In DNA form, the CDR3 reads TGCGCCAGCAGCCTAGACAGGGCCGAGCAGTTCTTC. Protein product: CASSLDRAEQFF. The chain employs TRBV5-1 and TRBJ2-1; 7 bases map to TRBD1. The CDR3 consists of 12 residues. In germline, CDR1 is SGHRS, CDR2 YFSETQ. J gave up 10 bases and V 4 bases, and 5 bases lay outside the gene matches.

The rearrangement joins TRBV21-1 to TRBJ1-4. TRBV21-1 is labeled a pseudogene. The CDR3 totals 17 residues. CDR3 in amino acids: CASSTQGRGPTNEKLFF. The CDR3 nucleotides are TGTGCCAGCAGCACCCAAGGGAGGGGCCCAACTAATGAAAAACTGTTTTTT.

This chain links TRBV5-1 with TRBJ1-2, with 9 positions matching TRBD1. The CDR3 loop spans 15 amino acids. Germline lookup yields CDR1 SGHRS and CDR2 YFSETQ. The V segment lost 4 bases and the J segment 9 bases; nucleotides outside the gene matches: 13. The CDR3 loop reads CASSAGGQGISSYTF. CDR3 coding DNA: TGCGCCAGCAGCGCTGGGGGACAGGGTATCTCGAGCTACACCTTC.